Listed below are T cell receptor beta chains from one sample, sequenced in a study of T cells in Graves' hyperthyroidism and ophthalmopathy. TCRdb fed the multiplex PCR reads into MiXCR, producing one record per CDR3 protein. The table includes 350,000 or so distinct CDR3 sequences, around a sixth detected once. Sample: blood. These receptor sequences come from a woman in her 50s with Graves' hyperthyroidism. Both conserved end residues are part of each CDR3. The order of the fields is CDR3 length, clone size, D gene, V gene, J gene, CDR3 protein, CDR3 DNA. The D gene is left open where the match is weak. The size of a clone is reported for some rows only, either as once, few or many, or as a class for expanded clones.

13	.	.	TRBV29-1	TRBJ1-2	CSVGPHENYGYTF	TGCAGCGTCGGGCCACACGAGAACTATGGCTACACCTTC
13	.	.	TRBV5-1	TRBJ2-7	CASGTGPLYEQYF	TGCGCCAGCGGAACAGGTCCCCTCTACGAGCAGTACTTC
16	few	.	TRBV7-2	TRBJ2-2	CASSTLGFKGGGELFF	TGTGCCAGCAGCACCCTAGGGTTCAAGGGTGGCGGGGAGCTGTTTTTT
17	many	.	TRBV5-1	TRBJ1-2	CASSLDVTDSREGGYTF	TGCGCCAGCAGCTTGGACGTGACGGACAGTCGCGAGGGTGGCTACACCTTC
14	many	TRBD2	TRBV2	TRBJ2-1	CASSILAGGNEQFF	TGTGCCAGCAGTATCCTAGCGGGAGGGAATGAGCAGTTCTTC
16	.	TRBD1	TRBV27	TRBJ1-4	CASSSRGQGKNEKLFF	TGTGCCAGCAGTTCCCGGGGACAGGGGAAAAATGAAAAACTGTTTTTT
14	.	.	TRBV19	TRBJ1-1	CASSIPDTLTEAFF	TGTGCCAGTAGTATACCGGACACGCTGACTGAAGCTTTCTTT
14	.	TRBD1	TRBV20-1	TRBJ1-5	CSVSGDSNNQPQHF	TGCAGCGTATCGGGGGACAGCAACAATCAGCCCCAGCATTTT
12	.	TRBD1	TRBV10-3	TRBJ1-4	CAISGQGEKLFF	TGTGCCATCAGTGGACAGGGAGAAAAACTGTTTTTT
13	many	TRBD2	TRBV11-2	TRBJ2-7	CASSLAGGIEQYF	TGTGCCAGCAGCTTAGCGGGAGGGATCGAGCAGTACTTC
13	.	TRBD1	TRBV2	TRBJ2-1	CASNGQGGNEQFF	TGTGCCAGCAATGGACAGGGAGGCAATGAGCAGTTCTTC
14	.	.	TRBV2	TRBJ1-1	CASSETLMNTEAFF	TGTGCCAGCAGTGAAACCCTCATGAACACTGAAGCTTTCTTT
14	.	TRBD2	TRBV6-1	TRBJ2-7	CASRAASGSGEQYF	TGTGCCAGCAGAGCGGCTAGCGGGAGTGGTGAGCAGTACTTC
15	few	.	TRBV28	TRBJ1-5	CASSLGGLANQPQHF	TGTGCCAGCAGTTTAGGGGGACTGGCCAACCAGCCCCAGCATTTT
15	.	TRBD1	TRBV6-1	TRBJ1-4	CASTEDRATGEKLFF	TGTGCCAGCACTGAAGACAGGGCCACGGGTGAAAAACTGTTTTTT
15	once	TRBD2	TRBV6-2/TRBV6-3	TRBJ2-1	CASSGGLAGDSEQFF	TGTGCCAGCAGCGGTGGACTAGCGGGCGACAGTGAGCAGTTCTTC
14	few	TRBD1	TRBV3-1	TRBJ1-3	CASSLQTGTGTIYF	TGTGCCAGCAGCCTCCAGACAGGGACGGGCACCATATATTTT
16	.	.	TRBV3-1	TRBJ1-3	CASSRFLGGPGNTIYF	TGTGCCAGCAGTCGCTTCTTGGGGGGCCCTGGAAACACCATATATTTT